What follows are 2 T cell receptor beta chains derived from one specimen sequenced in a study of cytotoxic CD8 clonotypes in ibrutinib-treated CLL. Clones were sequenced by immunoSEQ multiplex PCR, and TCRdb holds only the in-frame ones, with some missing. The sample consists of approximately 100,000 clones, 78% of them appearing once. This specimen consisted of PBMCs, obtained after 12 months of ibrutinib treatment. The source of these receptors is a human donor with chronic lymphocytic leukemia.

The chain links TRBV6-4 to TRBJ2-3; the D call may be TRBD1 or TRBD2 (5 bases each). V was cut by 5 bases and J by 2 bases, with 11 bases left in between. The CDR3 loop spans 14 amino acids. Germline loops: CDR1 MRHNA, CDR2 SNTAGT. This CDR3 reads CASSSGLHTDTQYF. The CDR3 DNA reads TGTGCCAGCAGTTCGGGGCTCCACACAGATACGCAGTATTTT.

The rearrangement links TRBV30 to TRBJ1-5, with 9 bases matching TRBD1. The CDR3 spans 15 residues. V shed 5 bases, J shed 7 bases, and the junction held 12 bases outside the gene matches. The germline V gene has CDR1 GTSNPN and CDR2 SVGIG (reference sequence). This CDR3 reads CAWDQDRGTFQPQHF. The CDR3, as DNA: TGTGCCTGGGATCAGGACAGGGGCACCTTCCAGCCCCAGCATTTT.